Each of the 4 T cell receptor beta chains below was sequenced from the same sample in a study of shared clonotypes between healthy human individuals. The naive CD8 fraction comprised CD45RO-negative cells positively selected for CCR7 and excluded terminally differentiated effector memory CD45RA+ cells. Libraries were prepared by immunoSEQ multiplex PCR; TCRdb keeps only in-frame clonotypes and omits some of them. Among over 2,000,000 clones listed, 93% were seen once. Sequencing input: naive CD8+ T cells from PBMCs. Receptors originate from a man aged 18 to 35 in good health. Some clones in this sample may be carry-over from other donors' samples.

Concerning this clone: Distinct nucleotide sequences in the sample also encode this CDR3. V and J are TRBV5-6 and TRBJ2-7; a weak D match, TRBD1 (7 bases). The germline V gene has CDR1 SGHDT and CDR2 YYEEEE. With 0 bases removed from V and 6 bases from J, the gap between germline ends came to 10 bases. The CDR3 is 13 amino acids. The CDR3 DNA follows: TGTGCCAGCAGCTTGGACAGGGGAGGCGAGCAGTACTTC. Residues: CASSLDRGGEQYF.

This chain links TRBV7-9 with TRBJ2-7, with D perhaps matching TRBD1 (5 bases). Germline V gives CDR1 SEHNR, CDR2 FQNEAQ (reference sequence). With 1 base removed from V and 2 bases from J, the gap between germline ends came to 18 bases. This CDR3 spans 17 amino acids. The CDR3 here is CASSLEARAHITYEQYF. For the CDR3, the DNA is TGTGCCAGCAGCTTAGAGGCCAGGGCGCACATTACCTACGAGCAGTACTTC.

This clone was seen once. The chain employs TRBV19 and TRBJ2-1; unclear D gene. Between the trimmed V and J ends, which lost 1 base and 5 bases, there was a span of 21 bases. CDR1 is LNHDA and CDR2 is SQIVND in the germline V gene (reference sequence). This CDR3 is built from 18 residues. In DNA form, the CDR3 reads TGTGCCAGTAGTATAGGTTTGGACCCTCTAGGCCTACACAATGAGCAGTTCTTC. This encodes CASSIGLDPLGLHNEQFF.

The rearrangement links TRBV5-8 to TRBJ1-2; D is unresolved. V lost 0 bases, J lost 3 bases, and 3 bases lay in between. There are 12 residues in the CDR3. CDR1 SGHTS and CDR2 YDEGEE come from the germline V gene. The DNA of the CDR3 is TGTGCCAGCAGCTTGGGGGACTATGGCTACACCTTC. Residues: CASSLGDYGYTF.